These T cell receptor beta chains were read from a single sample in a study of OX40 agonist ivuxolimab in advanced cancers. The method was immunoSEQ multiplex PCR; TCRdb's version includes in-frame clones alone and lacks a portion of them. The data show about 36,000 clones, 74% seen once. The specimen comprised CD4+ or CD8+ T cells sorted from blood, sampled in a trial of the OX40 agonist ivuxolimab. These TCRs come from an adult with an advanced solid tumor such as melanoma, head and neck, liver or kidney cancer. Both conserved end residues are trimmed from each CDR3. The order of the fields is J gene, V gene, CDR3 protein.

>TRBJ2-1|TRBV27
ASSFSWTGDNEQF
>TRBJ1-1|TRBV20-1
SADGVLEAF
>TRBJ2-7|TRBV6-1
ASSGQSFEQY
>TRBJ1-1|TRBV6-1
ASSETGGDTEAF
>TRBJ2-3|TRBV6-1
ASRVGQGQTDTQY
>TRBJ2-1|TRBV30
AWSAGGPYEQF
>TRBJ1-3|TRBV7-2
ASSLLDNSGNTIY
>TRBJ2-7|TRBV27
ASSPRTDFSSEQY
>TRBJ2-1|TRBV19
ASSIDSRVPSYNEQF
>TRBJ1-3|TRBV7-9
ASSLGRTSGNTIY
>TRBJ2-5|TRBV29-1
SVDAGTQETQY
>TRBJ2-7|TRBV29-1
SVGRDQYEQY
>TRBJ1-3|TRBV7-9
ASSLVARRNTIY
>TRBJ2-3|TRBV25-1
ASTGTGSTQY
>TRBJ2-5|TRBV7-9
ASSLGRGQETQY
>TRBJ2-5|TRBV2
ASSVGLAKETQY